This is a list of T cell receptor beta chains from one sample in a study of metastatic and nonmetastatic thyroid tumors. TCRdb called clones again from the PCR reads with MiXCR. The data hold about 41,000 clones, with around 24% observed a single time. The sequenced sample was tumor tissue. These receptors all come from a female donor with papillary thyroid cancer or a benign thyroid nodule (not recorded which). Some clones in this sample may be carry-over from other donors' samples. CDR3s include the opening cysteine and the closing phenylalanine or tryptophan.

J gene	V gene	CDR3 length	CDR3 protein
TRBJ2-3	TRBV6-2/TRBV6-3	16	CASSLIQFTSTDTQYF
TRBJ1-5	TRBV5-6	14	CAGSLGTGNQPQHF
TRBJ1-4	TRBV2	13	CASSVDRDGKLFF
TRBJ2-7	TRBV27	14	CASSSSGVDYEQYF
TRBJ1-2	TRBV4-2	19	CASSTTGQGRVMANYGYTF
TRBJ1-5	TRBV6-1	16	CASTLNPQGAGQPQHF
TRBJ2-7	TRBV6-1	14	CASNEAGGFSEQYF
TRBJ2-7	TRBV30	13	CAWRITGSYEQYF
TRBJ2-2	TRBV6-1	14	CASRQGAGTGELFF
TRBJ2-3	TRBV5-1	14	CASSSPQGADTQYF
TRBJ2-7	TRBV19	15	CASSIRGGGSYEQYF
TRBJ2-1	TRBV6-2/TRBV6-3	18	CASRGLAGEIRSYNEQFF
TRBJ1-5	TRBV5-1	15	CASSLGLSGNQPQHF
TRBJ1-4	TRBV20-1	17	CSARDLVTGGSNEKLFF
TRBJ1-4	TRBV19	15	CASSSIGGSNEKLFF
TRBJ1-1	TRBV12-3/TRBV12-4	12	CASSWARGEAFF
TRBJ2-5	TRBV19	15	CASSLPRDTQETQYF
TRBJ1-1	TRBV6-6	13	CASSYSGGDEAFF
TRBJ1-4	TRBV19	16	CASSIIFGTGSEKLFF
TRBJ2-2	TRBV14	11	CASSQFGELFF
TRBJ2-1	TRBV7-9	12	CAVARGYNEQFF
TRBJ1-1	TRBV2	10	CASRWTEAFF
TRBJ1-1	TRBV20-1	14	CSAHLQGGDTEAFF
TRBJ1-2	TRBV10-3	14	CAISDSRANYGYTF
TRBJ2-3	TRBV7-2	14	CASSLGPVTDTQYF
TRBJ2-5	TRBV7-6	13	CASSRGRQETQYF
TRBJ2-1	TRBV25-1	15	CASSEYGTGQHEQFF
TRBJ1-1	TRBV20-1	10	CSAVQRKAFF
TRBJ1-2	TRBV5-1	14	CASSLGRVGYGYTF
TRBJ1-1	TRBV6-1	16	CASSPEWERVNTEAFF
TRBJ2-5	TRBV20-1	18	CSAGPPGSGGPGRETQYF
TRBJ2-7	TRBV11-2	14	CASTLTQTHYEQYF
TRBJ1-4	TRBV4-1	15	CASSASTGTGEKQFF
TRBJ1-2	TRBV20-1	14	CSAPRQGRDYGYTF
TRBJ2-7	TRBV20-1	15	CSAREVGSGSYEQYF
TRBJ2-3	TRBV5-4	16	CVSSLSGQGFTDTQYF
TRBJ2-7	TRBV6-5	13	CASSYSTSYEQYF
TRBJ2-7	TRBV3-1	15	CASSQTGGSTHEQYF
TRBJ1-5	TRBV18	12	CASSEGNQPQHF
TRBJ2-2	TRBV9	16	CASSPSGVEVTGELFF
TRBJ2-7	TRBV28	11	CASKDNYEQYF
TRBJ2-7	TRBV6-1	16	CASNTGTGGSSYEQYF
TRBJ1-5	TRBV7-4	15	CASSLEQGISLPQHF
TRBJ1-2	TRBV7-2	14	CASSGLGGMDGYTF
TRBJ1-2	TRBV5-1	16	CASSLLASLESAGYTF
TRBJ2-7	TRBV6-5	14	CASSYNRNFYEQYF
TRBJ1-1	TRBV19	14	CASSISFPNTEAFF
TRBJ1-6	TRBV5-1	14	CASRRDRVASPLHF
TRBJ2-7	TRBV20-1	15	CSAKGTSGSSYEQYF
TRBJ1-5	TRBV10-3	17	CAISESYGRGSNQPQHF